This TCR beta chain was captured by sequencing in a study of shared clonotypes between healthy human individuals. Study background: Each donor's CD4 naive and CD4 memory cells filled three plates apiece, CD8 naive two, and CD8 memory one.

This table comes from immunoSEQ multiplex PCR, and its TCRdb copy is limited to in-frame clones, with some not included. The table has a few hundred thousand clones, 95% to 96% seen once. Germline V lookup: CDR1 MNHNS, CDR2 SASEGT. The V end lost 8 bases, the J end lost 1 base, and 12 bases lay between the germline ends. This CDR3 region has 14 residues. It was CD45RO-negative cells, positively selected for CCR7, that made up naive CD8 cells, with terminally differentiated effector memory CD45RA+ cells excluded. The clonotype originates from a woman aged 30 to 39 in good health. The chain joins TRBV6-1 to TRBJ2-1, with D perhaps TRBD2 (5 bases). Sequencing used naive CD8+ T cells sorted from blood. CDR3 in amino acids: CASEEGRSYNEQFF. CDR3 nucleotides: TGTGCCAGCGAAGAGGGAAGGTCCTACAATGAGCAGTTCTTC.